This T cell receptor beta chain was recovered during a study of cytomegalovirus exposure and HLA in healthy donors. For the study at large: The same platform used for the approximately 670 first-cohort repertoires was also used for the 95 to 150 validation repertoires, as a later analysis reported.

Donors came from a validation cohort of about 120 subjects, distinct from the first 666-subject cohort. Study results and caveats: There were around 160 TCR beta chains listed as cytomegalovirus-associated. CMV antigen specificity was confirmed in vitro for a few CMV-associated chains.

Using immunoSEQ multiplex PCR, the repertoire was profiled, and TCRdb retains in-frame clones only, with some absent. Of roughly 120,000 clones in the sample, approximately 88% were seen once. About this clone: Its target is not known.

Input material: PBMCs. The sequence was collected from a man aged 18 to 35 in good health and CMV-seronegative.

This CDR3 is CASQLRGYYSNQPQHF. The CDR3, as DNA: TGTGCCAGTCAGCTCAGGGGCTATTATAGCAATCAGCCCCAGCATTTT. The chain couples TRBV19 to TRBJ1-5; TRBD1 might be the D (6 bases). CDR3 length: 16 residues. Per germline, CDR1 LNHDA and CDR2 SQIVND (reference sequence). Trimming removed 8 bases at V and 0 bases at J, with 17 bases between.